A single sample gave rise to the 10 T cell receptor beta chains below, sequenced in a study of blood T cell repertoires in COVID-19. Libraries were prepared by immunoSEQ multiplex PCR; TCRdb keeps only in-frame clonotypes and omits some of them. The table has some 200,000 clones, roughly 80% seen once; the top ten hold 4% to 6.5%. The source material was PBMCs or T cells enriched from blood (not recorded which). These receptors were collected from a woman aged 60-75 years with acute COVID-19.

The chain is built from TRBV6-5 and TRBJ2-1; D might be TRBD1 (6 bases). The CDR3 extends over 15 amino acids. Germline-derived CDR1 and CDR2 are MNHEY and SVGAGI. V lost 6 bases to trimming and J lost 4 bases, with 16 bases between them. The CDR3 loop reads CASSVTGTGYNEQFF. The CDR3 DNA sequence: TGTGCCAGCAGCGTAACAGGGACGGGATACAATGAGCAGTTCTTC.

J is TRBJ2-7 and V is TRBV18; 7 positions agree with TRBD1. The CDR3 contains 15 residues. J was trimmed by 6 bases and V by 8 bases; bases with no gene match: 16. The germline CDR1 and CDR2 sequences are KGHSH and LQKENI. The CDR3 nucleotides read TGTGCCAGCGGCAAGGCTCTACAGGGGTCGGGCGAGCAGTACGTC. Translating gives CASGKALQGSGEQYV.

CDR3 region: CASSLRGQGSATGELFF. In DNA form, the CDR3 reads TGCGCCAGCAGCTTGAGGGGACAGGGGAGTGCGACCGGGGAGCTGTTTTTT. The J gene is TRBJ2-2, the V gene TRBV5-1; 10 bases are a match to TRBD1. Trimming took 1 base from V and 5 from J; bases not matched to a gene: 8. The CDR3 is 17 amino acids. From germline, CDR1 is SGHRS and CDR2 YFSETQ.

The chain combines TRBV28 with TRBJ1-3; no firm D call. V was shortened by 6 bases and J by 0 bases, with 6 bases between the two germline ends. This CDR3 has 13 amino acids. CDR1 and CDR2 from the germline V gene are MDHEN and SYDVKM. The CDR3 sequence: CASSPGSGNTIYF. CDR3 nucleotide sequence: TGTGCCAGCAGCCCCGGCTCTGGAAACACCATATATTTT.

The CDR3 reads CASSQESGNGYTF. The CDR3 DNA sequence: TGTGCCAGCAGCCAAGAGTCAGGGAATGGCTACACCTTC. The chain uses TRBV3-1 (or the pseudogene TRBV3-2) and TRBJ1-2; TRBD1 might be the D (5 bases). Germline CDR1 LGHDT, CDR2 YNNKEL (reference sequence). The CDR3 spans 13 residues. V dropped 0 bases and J dropped 6 bases, with 8 bases sitting between them.

The rearrangement joins TRBV5-1 to TRBJ1-1; D may be TRBD1 (5 bases). Germline V gene lookup returns CDR1 SGHRS and CDR2 YFSETQ. CDR3 length: 16 residues. V dropped 4 bases and J dropped 3 bases, with 19 bases sitting between them. The DNA of the CDR3 is TGCGCCAGCAGCCCGCCGAGGGCCACGGGGGACACTGAAGCTTTCTTT. Protein: CASSPPRATGDTEAFF.

This chain uses TRBV10-3 with TRBJ2-7; unclear D gene. The germline V gene encodes CDR1 ENHRY and CDR2 SYGVKD. With 3 bases removed from V and 1 base from J, the gap between germline ends came to 7 bases. CDR3 size: 13 residues. The CDR3 loop reads CAISDGFSYEQYV. CDR3 sequence (DNA): TGTGCCATCAGTGACGGTTTTTCCTACGAGCAGTACGTC.

The chain links TRBV7-9 to TRBJ2-7, with D tentatively TRBD2 (6 bases). Germline V gene sequence: CDR1 SEHNR, CDR2 FQNEAQ (reference sequence). Between the trimmed V and J ends, which lost 2 bases and 10 bases, there was a span of 15 bases. The length of the CDR3 is 13 residues. This CDR3 reads CASSLSAGSGQYF. CDR3 nucleotides: TGTGCCAGCAGCTTATCGGCGGGGTCCGGACAGTACTTC. Complete variable domain (other parts from reference TRBV7-9 and TRBJ2-7): DTGVSQNPRHKITKRGQNVTFRCDPISEHNRLYWYRQTLGQGPEFLTYFQNEAQLEKSRLLSDRFSAERPKGSFSTLEIQRTEQGDSAMYLCASSLSAGSGQYFGPGTRLTVT.

This clone was seen a handful of times. This sequence joins TRBV9 and TRBJ2-6, with D possibly being TRBD2 (5 bases). CDR3 size: 14 residues. Germline V lookup: CDR1 SGDLS, CDR2 YYNGEE. V shed 3 bases and J shed 15 bases, with 19 bases lying between them. The CDR3: CASSGDPTTKDLTF. CDR3 nucleotide sequence: TGTGCCAGCAGCGGAGACCCTACGACTAAGGACCTGACTTTC.

The chain combines TRBV7-2 with TRBJ1-6; D gene uncertain. The CDR3 is 13 amino acids. V was shortened by 3 bases and J by 14 bases, with 14 bases between the two germline ends. In germline, CDR1 is SGHTA, CDR2 FQGNSA. The CDR3 coding sequence is TGTGCCAGCAGCTTCGACGGGAGCGTTGCCCTCCACTTT. This sequence encodes CASSFDGSVALHF.